These T cell receptor beta chains were read from a single sample in a study of Tregs in tolerant kidney transplant recipients. Sequencing was performed with immunoSEQ multiplex PCR; in TCRdb, only in-frame clones are kept and a portion is missing. The sample includes some 110,000 clones, around nine tenths of them seen just once. Sequencing was carried out using CD4+ T cells from blood. These receptors all stem from a human donor in good health. The CDR3 runs from the conserved cysteine through the conserved F or W. The D gene is left open where the match is weak. Clone size is stated in some rows and not others, as once, few, many or a class when expanded.

clone_size: -
j_call: TRBJ2-1
d_call: TRBD2
v_call: TRBV5-4
cdr3_aa: CASSLGGASGYNEQFF
cdr3_nt: TGTGCCAGCAGCTTGGGAGGGGCTAGCGGTTACAATGAGCAGTTCTTC

clone_size: -
j_call: TRBJ2-2
d_call: -
v_call: TRBV7-2
cdr3_aa: CASSPMGRTNTGELFF
cdr3_nt: TGTGCCAGCAGCCCCATGGGGCGGACGAACACCGGGGAGCTGTTTTTT

clone_size: few
j_call: TRBJ2-3
d_call: TRBD1
v_call: TRBV10-1
cdr3_aa: CASNEMTGPPYTQYF
cdr3_nt: TGCGCCAGCAACGAAATGACAGGGCCACCATATACGCAGTATTTT

clone_size: few
j_call: TRBJ1-2
d_call: -
v_call: TRBV5-6
cdr3_aa: CASSLDYLGYTF
cdr3_nt: TGTGCCAGCAGCTTGGATTATCTTGGCTACACCTTC

clone_size: once
j_call: TRBJ2-1
d_call: TRBD2
v_call: TRBV4-2
cdr3_aa: CASSPGTSVINEQFF
cdr3_nt: TGTGCCAGCAGCCCCGGGACTAGCGTTATCAATGAGCAGTTCTTC

clone_size: -
j_call: TRBJ2-5
d_call: -
v_call: TRBV7-3
cdr3_aa: CASSLGIRPQETQYF
cdr3_nt: TGTGCCAGCAGCTTAGGCATCCGCCCCCAAGAGACCCAGTACTTC

clone_size: -
j_call: TRBJ1-2
d_call: -
v_call: TRBV2
cdr3_aa: CASRSGAYGYTF
cdr3_nt: TGTGCCAGCAGGTCAGGAGCTTATGGCTACACCTTC

clone_size: -
j_call: TRBJ1-6
d_call: TRBD1
v_call: TRBV2
cdr3_aa: CASSDVGQGYSPLHF
cdr3_nt: TGTGCCAGCAGTGACGTGGGACAGGGGTATTCACCCCTCCACTTT

clone_size: once
j_call: TRBJ1-3
d_call: -
v_call: TRBV7-2
cdr3_aa: CASSPRHGNTIYF
cdr3_nt: TGTGCCAGCAGCCCTAGACATGGAAACACCATATATTTT

clone_size: -
j_call: TRBJ2-5
d_call: TRBD2
v_call: TRBV4-1
cdr3_aa: CASSQGRLAGGWDRETQYF
cdr3_nt: TGCGCCAGCAGCCAAGGGCGACTAGCGGGGGGGTGGGACCGAGAGACCCAGTACTTC

clone_size: -
j_call: TRBJ2-3
d_call: TRBD2
v_call: TRBV6-4
cdr3_aa: CASSLAGDADTQYF
cdr3_nt: TGTGCCAGCAGTTTAGCGGGAGATGCAGATACGCAGTATTTT

clone_size: -
j_call: TRBJ1-2
d_call: TRBD1
v_call: TRBV7-3
cdr3_aa: CASSLGTGLNYGYTF
cdr3_nt: TGTGCCAGCAGCTTAGGGACAGGGTTAAACTATGGCTACACCTTC

clone_size: -
j_call: TRBJ2-7
d_call: -
v_call: TRBV18
cdr3_aa: CASSPNRNEQYF
cdr3_nt: TGTGCCAGCTCACCGAACAGGAACGAGCAGTACTTC

clone_size: -
j_call: TRBJ1-1
d_call: -
v_call: TRBV5-1
cdr3_aa: CASSLAGSEAFF
cdr3_nt: TGCGCCAGCAGCTTGGCCGGGTCTGAAGCTTTCTTT

clone_size: -
j_call: TRBJ2-3
d_call: -
v_call: TRBV2
cdr3_aa: CASSSRPGPDAQYF
cdr3_nt: TGTGCCAGCAGTTCTCGGCCGGGCCCCGACGCGCAGTATTTT

clone_size: -
j_call: TRBJ1-4
d_call: TRBD1
v_call: TRBV4-1
cdr3_aa: CASSVNRGVTNEKLFF
cdr3_nt: TGCGCCAGCAGCGTCAACAGGGGTGTAACTAATGAAAAACTGTTTTTT

clone_size: few
j_call: TRBJ2-3
d_call: TRBD2
v_call: TRBV9
cdr3_aa: CASSGGSGRAGTDTQYF
cdr3_nt: TGTGCCAGCAGCGGCGGTAGCGGGAGGGCCGGCACAGATACGCAGTATTTT

clone_size: -
j_call: TRBJ2-5
d_call: TRBD2
v_call: TRBV5-1
cdr3_aa: CASSFSVKREGLRETQYF
cdr3_nt: TGCGCCAGCAGCTTTTCGGTCAAGCGGGAGGGCCTGAGGGAGACCCAGTACTTC

clone_size: few
j_call: TRBJ1-1
d_call: -
v_call: TRBV7-9
cdr3_aa: CASSLGTNTEAFF
cdr3_nt: TGTGCCAGCAGCTTGGGAACGAACACTGAAGCTTTCTTT

clone_size: -
j_call: TRBJ2-5
d_call: -
v_call: TRBV5-1
cdr3_aa: CASSLASDGETQYF
cdr3_nt: TGCGCCAGCAGCTTGGCCTCGGACGGGGAGACCCAGTACTTC

clone_size: -
j_call: TRBJ2-5
d_call: -
v_call: TRBV5-1
cdr3_aa: CASSSGTPHEETQYF
cdr3_nt: TGCGCCAGCAGCTCAGGGACCCCCCATGAAGAGACCCAGTACTTC

clone_size: -
j_call: TRBJ1-5
d_call: -
v_call: TRBV2
cdr3_aa: CASRARYSNQPQHF
cdr3_nt: TGTGCCAGCAGGGCCCGATATAGCAATCAGCCCCAGCATTTT

clone_size: -
j_call: TRBJ1-2
d_call: TRBD1
v_call: TRBV7-9
cdr3_aa: CASSLDRANYGYTF
cdr3_nt: TGTGCCAGCAGCCTAGACAGGGCTAACTATGGCTACACCTTC